Each of the 13 T cell receptor beta chains below was sequenced from the same sample in a study of response to subunit inactivated influenza vaccine. From the RT-PCR reads, TCRdb called clonotypes with MiXCR, one entry per CDR3 protein. The profile shows a few hundred thousand distinct CDR3 sequences, about 11% of them singletons. These data also formed part of another study, on T cells expressing NK-cell markers. From that paper: Libraries used 5'RACE template switching adding universal primer site and UMIs.

This sample comprised PBMCs from blood, obtained on the day of vaccination. The receptors come from a man between 45 and 60 years old who received an inactivated influenza vaccine.

The chain uses TRBV2 and TRBJ2-7, with 10 nucleotides matching TRBD2. V lost 7 bases, J lost 2 bases, and 2 bases stayed unmatched. The germline V gene has CDR1 SNHLY and CDR2 FYNNEI. There are 13 residues in the CDR3. The CDR3, as DNA: TGTGCCAGCAAACTAGCGGGGCCCTACGAGCAGTACTTC. Residues: CASKLAGPYEQYF.

The rearrangement uses TRBV4-2 and TRBJ2-7; TRBD1 aligns across 9 bases. Germline values: CDR1 LGHNA, CDR2 YNFKEQ. The CDR3 covers 15 residues. V dropped 3 bases and J dropped 3; count of bases not matched to a gene: 6. CDR3 nucleotides: TGTGCCAGCAGCCAGGAAACAGGGGGCCGCTACGAGCAGTACTTC. Protein sequence: CASSQETGGRYEQYF.

This chain links TRBV10-3 with TRBJ2-2; 12 bases match TRBD2. Per germline, CDR1 ENHRY and CDR2 SYGVKD. V lost 10 bases, J lost 5 bases, and 5 bases stayed unmatched. This CDR3 spans 14 amino acids. The CDR3 sequence: CATTGTSGTGELFF. CDR3 sequence (DNA): TGTGCCACAACTGGGACTAGCGGGACCGGGGAGCTGTTTTTT.

In this sample, this clonotype turned up a few times. The V call is TRBV12-3 or TRBV12-4, the J call TRBJ1-1, with a weak D call TRBD1 (5 bases). The V end was cut by 3 bases, the J end by 3 bases, with 17 bases between. The CDR3 consists of 16 residues. The CDR3 nucleotides read TGTGCCAGCAGTTTCGCTCCGGGCCAGGGCGACACTGAAGCTTTCTTT. Its protein is CASSFAPGQGDTEAFF.

This clonotype was seen only a few times. The chain couples TRBV6-1 to TRBJ2-1, with D maybe TRBD2 (7 bases). V lost 4 bases, J lost 4 bases, and 11 bases lay in between. Germline CDR1 MNHNS, CDR2 SASEGT. CDR3 size: 14 residues. Here the CDR3 reads CASSGGGPYNEQFF. The CDR3 nucleotides read TGTGCCAGCAGTGGCGGGGGCCCTTACAATGAGCAGTTCTTC.

In its sample, this clonotype was seen a few times. The chain links TRBV6-1 to TRBJ2-5; D could derive from TRBD1 or TRBD2 (6 bases each). CDR3 size: 15 residues. Trimming took off 4 bases at V and 7 bases at J, with 19 bases between the two ends. The V gene's germline CDR1 is MNHNS and CDR2 SASEGT. The CDR3 region has the DNA TGTGCCAGCAGTGTCACGGACAGCGGAGGGGGGACCCAGTACTTC. Its translation is CASSVTDSGGGTQYF.

This clonotype was seen at least ten times. CDR3 bases: TGTGCCAGCTTTCACGGGGCCAAGGATACGCAGTATTTT. This translates into CASFHGAKDTQYF. The chain couples TRBV10-3 to TRBJ2-3, with D perhaps given as TRBD1 or TRBD2 (5 bases each). Germline values: CDR1 ENHRY, CDR2 SYGVKD. The CDR3 has 13 amino acids. V was trimmed by 10 bases and J by 6 bases, leaving 17 bases between them.

This clonotype was picked up a small number of times. The chain employs TRBV4-1 and TRBJ2-2, with a tentative D call TRBD1 (7 bases). V gave up 0 bases and J gave up 10 bases, with 15 bases separating them. CDR3 length equals 15 residues. Germline V gives CDR1 MGHRA, CDR2 YSYEKL. Written as DNA, the CDR3 is TGCGCCAGCAGCCAAGAGGAGACAGGGAGGATGGAGCTGTTTTTT. It is translated as CASSQEETGRMELFF.

This clonotype was recorded at least ten times. In DNA, the CDR3 is TGTGCCAGCAGTTCGACAGAGTACCAAGAGACCCAGTACTTC. As protein: CASSSTEYQETQYF. The chain couples TRBV6-5 to TRBJ2-5, with TRBD1 as a possible D gene (5 bases). V lost 4 bases and J lost 0, with 9 bases in between. The germline V gene encodes CDR1 MNHEY and CDR2 SVGAGI. This CDR3 has 14 amino acids.

This clonotype was recorded at least ten times. This chain links TRBV10-3 with TRBJ2-7, with 9 positions matching TRBD2. V gave up 1 base and J gave up 0 bases; unmatched junction bases: 13. This CDR3 has 19 residues. The V gene's germline CDR1 is ENHRY and CDR2 SYGVKD. The CDR3 nucleotides are TGTGCCATCAGTGAGTACAGGGCGCTAGCGGGACCTTACTCCTACGAGCAGTACTTC. Translation gives CAISEYRALAGPYSYEQYF.

This clonotype was seen ten or more times. CDR3 nucleotide sequence: TGCGCCAGCAGCCAAGATAGTAGGGGACAGGGAGGAACTGAAGCTTTCTTT. It yields the protein CASSQDSRGQGGTEAFF. The chain is built from TRBV4-3 and TRBJ1-1; 9 bases are shared with TRBD1. After removal of 0 bases from V and 5 bases from J, the junction contained 10 bases not matched to a gene. The CDR3 has 17 residues. Germline-derived CDR1 and CDR2 are LGHNA and YSLEER.

This clonotype was seen a few times. The genes are TRBV18 and TRBJ2-3; D uncertain. Trimming left V 3 bases short and J 9 bases short, with 13 bases between. This CDR3 comprises 13 residues. Looked up from germline, CDR1 is KGHSH and CDR2 is LQKENI. CDR3 residues: CASSPTATGTQYF. The DNA for the CDR3 is TGTGCCAGCTCACCCACCGCAACCGGAACGCAGTATTTT.

This clonotype was seen at least ten times. V usage is TRBV29-1 and J usage is TRBJ2-1, with TRBD2 identical over 9 bases. There are 16 residues in the CDR3. The ends lost 0 bases at V and 8 bases at J; junction bases unmatched: 11. The germline V gene encodes CDR1 SQVTM and CDR2 ANQGSEA. The CDR3 protein is CSVEDGAGGPNDEQFF. The CDR3 DNA follows: TGCAGCGTTGAAGATGGAGCGGGAGGCCCTAATGATGAGCAGTTCTTC.